A selection of T cell receptor beta chains follows, all from one sample in a study of T cells in Graves' hyperthyroidism and ophthalmopathy. From the multiplex PCR reads, TCRdb called clonotypes with MiXCR, one entry per CDR3 protein. The repertoire consists of 250,000 or so distinct CDR3 sequences, with about 14% occurring once and the leading ten covering about 14%. Sequenced input: blood. The receptors derive from a woman between 35 and 50 years old with Graves' hyperthyroidism that later progressed to Graves' ophthalmopathy. CDR3s include the opening cysteine and the closing phenylalanine or tryptophan. D genes are given only for firm matches. The size field is filled for only some rows; it gives once, few, many or a size class.

v_gene: TRBV29-1; abundance: many; j_gene: TRBJ2-7; d_gene: .; CDR3nt: TGCAGCGTTCTAGACCGGACAGTCTCCTACGAGCAGTACTTC; CDR3aa: CSVLDRTVSYEQYF
v_gene: TRBV15; abundance: .; j_gene: TRBJ2-7; d_gene: TRBD2; CDR3nt: TGTGCCACCAGCAGAGATCGACTAGCGGGAGGCTACGAGCAGTACTTC; CDR3aa: CATSRDRLAGGYEQYF
v_gene: TRBV7-8; abundance: many; j_gene: TRBJ1-5; d_gene: .; CDR3nt: TGTGCCAGCAGCCCATTACCGGGTCAGCCCCAGCATTTT; CDR3aa: CASSPLPGQPQHF
v_gene: TRBV3-1; abundance: many; j_gene: TRBJ2-7; d_gene: TRBD2; CDR3nt: TGTGCCAGCAGCCCGACTAGCGGGAGTAACGAGCAGTACTTC; CDR3aa: CASSPTSGSNEQYF
v_gene: TRBV7-9; abundance: many; j_gene: TRBJ2-2; d_gene: .; CDR3nt: TGTGCCAGCAGCTTTAAGCGGAACACCGGGGAGCTGTTTTTT; CDR3aa: CASSFKRNTGELFF
v_gene: TRBV6-1; abundance: many; j_gene: TRBJ1-3; d_gene: .; CDR3nt: TGTGCCAGCAGTATTCGGACGGGAAACACCATATATTTT; CDR3aa: CASSIRTGNTIYF
v_gene: TRBV12-3/TRBV12-4; abundance: many; j_gene: TRBJ2-7; d_gene: .; CDR3nt: TGTGCCAGCAGTTTCCGTGGAAGACTAGGGATCTCCTCCTACGAGCAGTACTTC; CDR3aa: CASSFRGRLGISSYEQYF
v_gene: TRBV27; abundance: few; j_gene: TRBJ1-5; d_gene: .; CDR3nt: TGTGCCAGCAGGGGGGCAGGGATTAATCAGCCCCAGCATTTT; CDR3aa: CASRGAGINQPQHF
v_gene: TRBV5-1; abundance: .; j_gene: TRBJ2-7; d_gene: TRBD2; CDR3nt: TGCGCCAGCAGACATAGCGGGTCCTCCTACGAGCAGTACTTC; CDR3aa: CASRHSGSSYEQYF
v_gene: TRBV10-3; abundance: many; j_gene: TRBJ1-4; d_gene: .; CDR3nt: TGTGCCTCCTCTTGGGGAGGAGGTGAAAAACTGTTTTTT; CDR3aa: CASSWGGGEKLFF